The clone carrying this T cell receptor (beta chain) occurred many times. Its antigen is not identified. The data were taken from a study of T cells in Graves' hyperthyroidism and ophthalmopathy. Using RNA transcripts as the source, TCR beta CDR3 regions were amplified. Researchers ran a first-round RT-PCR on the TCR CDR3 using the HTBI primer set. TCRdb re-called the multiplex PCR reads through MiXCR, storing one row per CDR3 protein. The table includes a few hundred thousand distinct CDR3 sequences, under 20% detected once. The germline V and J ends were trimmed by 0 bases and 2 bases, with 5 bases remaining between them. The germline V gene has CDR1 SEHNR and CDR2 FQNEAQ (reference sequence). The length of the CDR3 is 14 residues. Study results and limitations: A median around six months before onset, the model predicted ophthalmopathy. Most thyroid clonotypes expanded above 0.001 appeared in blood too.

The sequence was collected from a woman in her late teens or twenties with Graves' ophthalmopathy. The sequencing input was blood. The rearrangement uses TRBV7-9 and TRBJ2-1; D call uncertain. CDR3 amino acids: CASSLATTYNEQFF. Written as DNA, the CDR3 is TGTGCCAGCAGCTTAGCGACCACCTACAATGAGCAGTTCTTC.